These 16 T cell receptor beta chains share one sample of origin, sequenced in a study of T-cell memory formation after mild COVID-19 (dated by TCRdb to about 2021). Receptor libraries were prepared by 5' RACE. These reads were obtained on an Illumina NovaSeq 6000. TCRdb applied fastp at Q25 and MiXCR to the public reads, then kept only in-frame beta chains. Rows with one shared CDR3 protein collapse into an entry with the most common genes and DNA. The sample table shows about 560,000 distinct CDR3 sequences, and around 16% are seen once. About 7.5% of the sample comes from the top ten. The sample comprised PBMCs or a T cell subset sorted from them (not recorded which). These receptors all come from an adult woman who had mild COVID-19 (a few samples of this study predate the infection). The sample titles of this study are shuffled in the database, so cell type and time point are left out; the donor was told from shared clones.

The rearrangement links TRBV29-1 to TRBJ2-1; D not resolved. The CDR3 runs to 14 residues. V lost 4 bases to trimming and J lost 0 bases, with 10 bases between them. The germline V gene has CDR1 SQVTM and CDR2 ANQGSEA. CDR3 bases: TGCAGCGTTGTCTGGGTGAGCTCCTACAATGAGCAGTTCTTC. Translating gives CSVVWVSSYNEQFF.

The chain recombines TRBV4-1 with TRBJ2-3; D perhaps matches TRBD2 (6 bases). V lost 1 base and J 6 bases, leaving 11 bases between the germline ends. Germline V lookup: CDR1 MGHRA, CDR2 YSYEKL. This CDR3 contains 14 residues. CDR3 in DNA: TGCGCCAGCAGCCAAGCGGGAGTGCAGGATACGCAGTATTTT. As protein: CASSQAGVQDTQYF.

This clonotype was detected a few times. The CDR3, as DNA: TGTGCCAGCAGCCAAGGGTTTAGCCAGGTCACAGATACGCAGTATTTT. Protein product: CASSQGFSQVTDTQYF. The chain links TRBV7-9 to TRBJ2-3; D not certain. Germline CDR1 is SEHNR and CDR2 is FQNEAQ (reference sequence). Trimming removed 5 bases at V and 2 bases at J, with 17 bases between. This CDR3 region has 16 residues.

This clonotype was found a few times. This rearrangement joins TRBV6-6 to TRBJ1-4; tentative D call: TRBD1 (5 bases). The CDR3 spans 11 residues. The germline gives CDR1 MNHNY, CDR2 SVGAGI (reference sequence). Trimming took off 2 bases at V and 16 bases at J, with 11 bases between the two ends. The CDR3: CASSYGRVWFF. The CDR3 DNA reads as TGTGCCAGCAGTTACGGCAGGGTTTGGTTTTTT.

The chain has TRBV10-3 and TRBJ2-7, with 7 bases fitting TRBD1. Germline CDR1 reads ENHRY; CDR2 reads SYGVKD. The CDR3 contains 13 residues. Losses at the gene ends were 10 bases for V and 1 base for J; bases not matched to a gene: 7. This CDR3 reads CATQRQGSYEQYF. The CDR3 nucleotides read TGTGCCACCCAAAGACAGGGTTCCTACGAGCAGTACTTC.

The V call is TRBV5-1, the J call TRBJ2-5; 7 nucleotides align to TRBD1. Unmatched junction bases numbered 8, after V lost 0 bases and J lost 3 bases. CDR3 size: 16 residues. From germline, CDR1 is SGHRS and CDR2 YFSETQ. The DNA for the CDR3 is TGCGCCAGCAGCTTGGCCCTCGGGACAGCGGAAGAGACCCAGTACTTC. It codes for CASSLALGTAEETQYF.

The chain joins TRBV12-3 or TRBV12-4 to TRBJ2-6; no firm D call. Trimming removed 6 bases from V and 2 bases from J, with 11 bases in between. This CDR3 comprises 15 residues. CDR3 coding DNA: TGTGCCAGCAGAGGTATTCACACTGGGGCCAACGTCCTGACTTTC. Residues: CASRGIHTGANVLTF.

This clonotype came up a few times. The J gene is TRBJ2-1, the V gene TRBV10-3, with D maybe TRBD1 (5 bases). The CDR3 is made up of 14 amino acids. The germline gives CDR1 ENHRY, CDR2 SYGVKD. Deletions cut 0 bases from V and 8 bases from J, with 11 bases between. The CDR3: CAISESTVVDEQFF. The CDR3, as DNA: TGTGCCATCAGTGAGTCGACAGTAGTGGATGAGCAGTTCTTC.

The chain joins TRBV29-1 to TRBJ2-7; no definite D call. CDR3 length equals 13 residues. Deletions cut 5 bases from V and 0 bases from J, with 11 bases between. From germline, CDR1 is SQVTM and CDR2 ANQGSEA. The CDR3: CSVRFRSSYEQYF. The CDR3, as DNA: TGCAGCGTTCGATTCAGGAGCTCCTACGAGCAGTACTTC.

The chain joins TRBV19 to TRBJ1-2, with 9 positions matching TRBD1. The CDR3 totals 16 residues. V lost 7 bases to trimming and J lost 6 bases; unmatched junction nucleotides: 15. Germline V gene lookup returns CDR1 LNHDA and CDR2 SQIVND (reference sequence). The CDR3 sequence: CASNPLAQGTGNGYTF. Here the CDR3 DNA reads TGTGCCAGTAACCCACTTGCACAAGGGACAGGGAATGGCTACACCTTC. Filled out from reference TRBV19 and TRBJ1-2, the complete variable domain reads DGGITQSPKYLFRKEGQNVTLSCEQNLNHDAMYWYRQDPGQGLRLIYYSQIVNDFQKGDIAEGYSVSREKKESFPLTVTSAQKNPTAFYLCASNPLAQGTGNGYTFGSGTRLTVV.

This clonotype was seen a handful of times. This chain uses TRBV7-6 with TRBJ1-1, with 7 bases lining up with TRBD1. The ends lost 1 base at V and 0 bases at J; junction bases unmatched: 2. CDR1 is SGHVS and CDR2 is FNYEAQ in the germline V gene. The CDR3 totals 15 residues. The CDR3 loop reads CASSLETGLNTEAFF. The CDR3, as DNA: TGTGCCAGCAGCTTAGAGACAGGGTTGAACACTGAAGCTTTCTTT.

The table lists this clonotype with a few counts. The chain uses TRBV20-1 and TRBJ2-7; 7 bases map to TRBD1. The CDR3 totals 14 residues. Germline CDR1 DFQATT, CDR2 SNEGSKA (reference sequence). Trimming took 6 bases from V and 3 from J; bases not matched to a gene: 11. The CDR3 DNA is TGCAGTGCCAGGGGCACAGGGGACGGCTACGAGCAGTACTTC. It is translated as CSARGTGDGYEQYF.

This clonotype has ten or more counts. The CDR3 nucleotides read TGCGCCAGCAGCCAAGCGACTAGCGGGGGGGCCGCAGATACGCAGTATTTT. It encodes CASSQATSGGAADTQYF. This chain joins TRBV5-1 and TRBJ2-3; 14 nucleotides align to TRBD2. Unmatched junction bases numbered 8, after V lost 4 bases and J lost 4 bases. This CDR3 has 17 amino acids. CDR1 and CDR2 from the germline V gene are SGHRS and YFSETQ. The complete variable domain, with remaining parts taken from reference TRBV5-1 and TRBJ2-3, reads KAGVTQTPRYLIKTRGQQVTLSCSPISGHRSVSWYQQTPGQGLQFLFEYFSETQRNKGNFPGRFSGRQFSNSRSEMNVSTLELGDSALYLCASSQATSGGAADTQYFGPGTRLTVL.

J is TRBJ2-3 and V is TRBV10-3, with 11 bases matching TRBD2. This CDR3 has 17 amino acids. From germline, CDR1 is ENHRY and CDR2 SYGVKD. The trim removed 4 bases at V and 2 bases at J, leaving 8 bases unmatched. The CDR3 DNA follows: TGTGCCATCAGTGCTCCGACTAGCGGGGAAGTCACAGATACGCAGTATTTT. It specifies CAISAPTSGEVTDTQYF.

V gene TRBV11-3 combines with J gene TRBJ2-7; D not certain. Trimming took 1 base from V and 3 from J, leaving 7 bases between them. Germline CDR1 SGHNT, CDR2 YENEEA. CDR3 length: 13 amino acids. The DNA of the CDR3 is TGTGCCAGCAGCTTAGGTCCGATCTACGAGCAGTACTTC. Amino acids: CASSLGPIYEQYF.

The chain joins TRBV5-5 to TRBJ1-1; D is unclear. Germline CDR1 and CDR2: SGHKS and YYEKEE (reference sequence). Trimming shortened V by 6 bases and J by 1 base, and 10 bases separated the two germline ends. The CDR3 has 13 amino acids. The CDR3 here is CASKNSPNTEAFF. CDR3 coding DNA: TGTGCCAGCAAGAACTCCCCGAACACTGAAGCTTTCTTT.